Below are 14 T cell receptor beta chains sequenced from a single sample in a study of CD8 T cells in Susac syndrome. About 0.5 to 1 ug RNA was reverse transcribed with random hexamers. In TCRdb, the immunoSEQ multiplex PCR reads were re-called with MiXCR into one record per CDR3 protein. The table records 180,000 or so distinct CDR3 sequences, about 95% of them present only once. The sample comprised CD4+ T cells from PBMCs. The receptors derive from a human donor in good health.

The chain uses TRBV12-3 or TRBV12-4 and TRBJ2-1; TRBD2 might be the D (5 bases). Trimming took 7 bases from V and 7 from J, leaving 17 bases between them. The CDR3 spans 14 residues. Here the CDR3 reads CASKFDGIVNEQFF. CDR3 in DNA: TGTGCCAGCAAGTTTGACGGGATCGTAAATGAGCAGTTCTTC.

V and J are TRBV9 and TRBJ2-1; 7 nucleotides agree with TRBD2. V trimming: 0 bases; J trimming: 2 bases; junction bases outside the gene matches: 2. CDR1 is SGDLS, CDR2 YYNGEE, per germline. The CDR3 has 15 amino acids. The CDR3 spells CASSVDSGPYNEQFF. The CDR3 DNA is TGTGCCAGCAGCGTAGATAGCGGGCCCTACAATGAGCAGTTCTTC. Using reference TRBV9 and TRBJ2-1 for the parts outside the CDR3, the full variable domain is DSGVTQTPKHLITATGQRVTLRCSPRSGDLSVYWYQQSLDQGLQFLIQYYNGEERAKGNILERFSAQQFPDLHSELNLSSLELGDSALYFCASSVDSGPYNEQFFGPGTRLTVL.

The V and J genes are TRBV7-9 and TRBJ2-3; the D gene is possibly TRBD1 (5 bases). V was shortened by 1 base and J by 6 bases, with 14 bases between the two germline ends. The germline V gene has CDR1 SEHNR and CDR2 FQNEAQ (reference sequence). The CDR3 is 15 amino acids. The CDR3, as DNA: TGTGCCAGCAGCTTAGAGGGGCAGAAGGGGGATACGCAGTATTTT. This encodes CASSLEGQKGDTQYF.

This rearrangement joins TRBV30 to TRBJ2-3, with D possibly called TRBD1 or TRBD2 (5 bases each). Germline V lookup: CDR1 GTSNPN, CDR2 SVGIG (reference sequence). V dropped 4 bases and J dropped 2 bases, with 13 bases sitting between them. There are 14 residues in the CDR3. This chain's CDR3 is CAWNTGTATDTQYF. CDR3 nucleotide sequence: TGTGCCTGGAACACCGGGACGGCCACAGATACGCAGTATTTT. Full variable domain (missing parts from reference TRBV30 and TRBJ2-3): SQTIHQWPATLVQPVGSPLSLECTVEGTSNPNLYWYRQAAGRGLQLLFYSVGIGQISSEVPQNLSASRPQDRQFILSSKKLLLSDSGFYLCAWNTGTATDTQYFGPGTRLTVL.

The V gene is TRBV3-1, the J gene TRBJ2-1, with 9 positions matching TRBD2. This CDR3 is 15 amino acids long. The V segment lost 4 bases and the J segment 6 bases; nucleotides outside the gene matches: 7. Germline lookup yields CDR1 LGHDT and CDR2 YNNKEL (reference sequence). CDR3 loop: CASSPRAAGGNEQFF. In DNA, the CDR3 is TGTGCCAGCAGCCCCCGCGCAGCGGGAGGCAATGAGCAGTTCTTC.

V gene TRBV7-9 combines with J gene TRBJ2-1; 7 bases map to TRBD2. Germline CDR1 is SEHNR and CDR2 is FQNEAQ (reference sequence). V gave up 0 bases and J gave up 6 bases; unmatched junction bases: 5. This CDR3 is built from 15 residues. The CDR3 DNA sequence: TGTGCCAGCAGCTTAGCGCGGGCTAGCGGCAATGAGCAGTTCTTC. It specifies CASSLARASGNEQFF.

CDR3 nucleotide sequence: TGCAGTGCTAGTATAGCGGGAACAGCGGAGACCCAGTACTTC. Translated, it gives CSASIAGTAETQYF. The chain recombines TRBV20-1 with TRBJ2-5, with 8 bases matching TRBD2. This CDR3 has 14 amino acids. After removal of 3 bases from V and 5 bases from J, the junction contained 8 bases not matched to a gene. The germline CDR1 and CDR2 sequences are DFQATT and SNEGSKA (reference sequence).

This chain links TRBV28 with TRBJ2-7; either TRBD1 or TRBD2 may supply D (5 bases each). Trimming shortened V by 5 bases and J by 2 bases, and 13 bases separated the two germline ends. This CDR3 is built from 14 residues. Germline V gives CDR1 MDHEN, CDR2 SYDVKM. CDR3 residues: CASSPRDVAYEQYF. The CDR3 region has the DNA TGTGCCAGCAGTCCCCGGGACGTCGCCTACGAGCAGTACTTC.

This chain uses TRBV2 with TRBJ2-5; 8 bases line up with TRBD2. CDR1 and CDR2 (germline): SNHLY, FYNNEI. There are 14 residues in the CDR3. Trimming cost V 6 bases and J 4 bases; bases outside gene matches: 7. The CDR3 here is CASRGTSGGETQYF. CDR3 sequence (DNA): TGTGCCAGCAGGGGTACTAGCGGTGGAGAGACCCAGTACTTC.

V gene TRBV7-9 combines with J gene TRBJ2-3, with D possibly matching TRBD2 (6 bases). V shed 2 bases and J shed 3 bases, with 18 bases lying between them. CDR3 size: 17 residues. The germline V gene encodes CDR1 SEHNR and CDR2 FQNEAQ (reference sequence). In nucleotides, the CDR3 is TGTGCCAGCAGCTTATTCCCCCGCCGGGAGCGAACAGATACGCAGTATTTT. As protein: CASSLFPRRERTDTQYF.

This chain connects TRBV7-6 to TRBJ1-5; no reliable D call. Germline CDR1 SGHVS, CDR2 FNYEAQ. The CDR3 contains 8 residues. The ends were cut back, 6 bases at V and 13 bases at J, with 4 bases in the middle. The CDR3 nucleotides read TGTGCCAGCAGACCACAGCATTTT. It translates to CASRPQHF.

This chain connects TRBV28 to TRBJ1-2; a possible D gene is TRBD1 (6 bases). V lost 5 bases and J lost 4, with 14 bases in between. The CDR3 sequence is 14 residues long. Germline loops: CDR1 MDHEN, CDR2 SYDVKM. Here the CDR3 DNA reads TGTGCCAGCAGTACCAGGACAGAAACCTATGGCTACACCTTC. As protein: CASSTRTETYGYTF.

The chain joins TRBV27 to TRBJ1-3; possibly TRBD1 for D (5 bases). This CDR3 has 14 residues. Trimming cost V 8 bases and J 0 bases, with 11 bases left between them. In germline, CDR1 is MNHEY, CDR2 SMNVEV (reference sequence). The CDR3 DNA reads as TGTGCCAGCGGGGGGTTGAGCTCTGGAAACACCATATATTTT. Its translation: CASGGLSSGNTIYF.

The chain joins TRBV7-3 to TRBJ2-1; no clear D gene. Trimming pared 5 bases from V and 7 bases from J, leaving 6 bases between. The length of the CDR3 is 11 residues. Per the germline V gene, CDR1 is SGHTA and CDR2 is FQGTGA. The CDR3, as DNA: TGTGCCAGCAGCCTACAGAATGAGCAGTTCTTC. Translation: CASSLQNEQFF. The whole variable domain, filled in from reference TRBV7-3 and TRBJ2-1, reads GAGVSQTPSNKVTEKGKYVELRCDPISGHTALYWYRQSLGQGPEFLIYFQGTGAADDSGLPNDRFFAVRPEGSVSTLKIQRTERGDSAVYLCASSLQNEQFFGPGTRLTVL.